A selection of T cell receptor beta chains follows, all from one sample in a study of blood T cell repertoires in COVID-19. Libraries were prepared by immunoSEQ multiplex PCR; TCRdb keeps only in-frame clonotypes and omits some of them. The profile shows some 130,000 clones, more than 65% of them singletons. Sequencing was performed on peripheral blood. The source is a man older than 75 with acute or convalescent COVID-19. The CDR3 runs from the conserved cysteine through the conserved F or W. D genes are given only for firm matches. Only some rows state a clone size, as once, few, many or a class for expanded clones.

j_call: TRBJ1-1
v_call: TRBV7-9
d_call: TRBD1
clone_size: .
cdr3_nt: TGTGCCAGCAGCCGGACAGGGAACACTGAAGCTTTCTTT
cdr3_aa: CASSRTGNTEAFF

j_call: TRBJ1-1
v_call: TRBV7-9
d_call: .
clone_size: .
cdr3_nt: TGTGCCAGCAGCCGCCTGAACCAGGGCACTGAAGCTTTCTTT
cdr3_aa: CASSRLNQGTEAFF

j_call: TRBJ2-5
v_call: TRBV5-6
d_call: .
clone_size: .
cdr3_nt: TGTGCCAGCTCCCTCCGCGAGGAGGAGACCCAGTACTTC
cdr3_aa: CASSLREEETQYF

j_call: TRBJ1-1
v_call: TRBV24-1
d_call: .
clone_size: .
cdr3_nt: TGTGCCACCAGGAGGGCCGTGAACACTGAAGCTTTCTTT
cdr3_aa: CATRRAVNTEAFF

j_call: TRBJ2-1
v_call: TRBV28
d_call: .
clone_size: .
cdr3_nt: TGTGCCAGCAGTTTATTGGCAGGCAATGAGCAGTTCTTC
cdr3_aa: CASSLLAGNEQFF

j_call: TRBJ2-1
v_call: TRBV2
d_call: .
clone_size: few
cdr3_nt: TGTGCCAGCAGTGGGGGCAGGGGATCCTACAATGAGCAGTTCTTC
cdr3_aa: CASSGGRGSYNEQFF

j_call: TRBJ2-2
v_call: TRBV9
d_call: TRBD2
clone_size: .
cdr3_nt: TGTGCCAGCAACTCCGGGACTAGCGGGGGGGGCACCGGGGAGCTGTTTTTT
cdr3_aa: CASNSGTSGGGTGELFF

j_call: TRBJ2-7
v_call: TRBV27
d_call: TRBD2
clone_size: .
cdr3_nt: TGTGCCAGCAGTTTCGCTAGCGGGGACTACGAGCAGTACTTC
cdr3_aa: CASSFASGDYEQYF

j_call: TRBJ1-6
v_call: TRBV9
d_call: TRBD1
clone_size: .
cdr3_nt: TGTGCCAGCAGCGGGGGACAGACGCCTAGTAATTCACCCCTCCACTTT
cdr3_aa: CASSGGQTPSNSPLHF

j_call: TRBJ2-3
v_call: TRBV12-5
d_call: .
clone_size: .
cdr3_nt: TGTGCTAGTGGATCCTCGGTCTGGGATACGCAGTATTTT
cdr3_aa: CASGSSVWDTQYF

j_call: TRBJ1-1
v_call: TRBV5-1
d_call: .
clone_size: few
cdr3_nt: TGCGCCAGCAGCTTGTCACTTAACACTGAAGCTTTCTTT
cdr3_aa: CASSLSLNTEAFF

j_call: TRBJ1-3
v_call: TRBV7-9
d_call: .
clone_size: .
cdr3_nt: TGTGCCAGCAGCCCGTTCCTTCTTGACAGCTCTGGAAACACCATATATTTT
cdr3_aa: CASSPFLLDSSGNTIYF

j_call: TRBJ2-5
v_call: TRBV27
d_call: .
clone_size: .
cdr3_nt: TGTGCCAGCAGCCCCTGGGGCGCGAGTCAAGAGACCCAGTACTTC
cdr3_aa: CASSPWGASQETQYF

j_call: TRBJ1-4
v_call: TRBV4-1
d_call: .
clone_size: few
cdr3_nt: TGCGCCAGCAGCCAAGAACCACGGGGGGCAGCAACTAATGAAAAACTGTTTTTT
cdr3_aa: CASSQEPRGAATNEKLFF

j_call: TRBJ2-7
v_call: TRBV7-2
d_call: TRBD2
clone_size: .
cdr3_nt: TGTGCCAGCAGCCGTGGACTAGCGGGCCTATCCTACGAGCAGTACTTC
cdr3_aa: CASSRGLAGLSYEQYF

j_call: TRBJ1-2
v_call: TRBV7-2
d_call: .
clone_size: .
cdr3_nt: TGTGCCAGCAGCCTTTACAGGGTCGAAGGCTACACCTTC
cdr3_aa: CASSLYRVEGYTF

j_call: TRBJ1-1
v_call: TRBV7-3
d_call: .
clone_size: few
cdr3_nt: TGTGCCAGCAGCTCGGCGGGGTTCGTGCGAGCCAAGAACACTGAAGCTTTCTTT
cdr3_aa: CASSSAGFVRAKNTEAFF

j_call: TRBJ1-2
v_call: TRBV4-2
d_call: TRBD1
clone_size: .
cdr3_nt: TGTGCCAGCAGCCAAGATATATGGACAGGACCTACTAACTATGGCTACACCTTC
cdr3_aa: CASSQDIWTGPTNYGYTF

j_call: TRBJ1-5
v_call: TRBV7-2
d_call: .
clone_size: .
cdr3_nt: TGTGCCAGCAGCTTAGAACAAAATCAGCCCCAGCATTTT
cdr3_aa: CASSLEQNQPQHF

j_call: TRBJ2-2
v_call: TRBV11-1
d_call: .
clone_size: .
cdr3_nt: TGTGCCAGCAGCTTAACTCTAGGCACCGGGGAGCTGTTTTTT
cdr3_aa: CASSLTLGTGELFF

j_call: TRBJ1-1
v_call: TRBV27
d_call: TRBD1
clone_size: .
cdr3_nt: TGTGCCAGCCATCAGGGGGCGCGAACTGAAGCTTTCTTT
cdr3_aa: CASHQGARTEAFF

j_call: TRBJ1-4
v_call: TRBV28
d_call: .
clone_size: .
cdr3_nt: TGTGCCAGCAGTTTTGGCGGGTTGGATGAAAAACTGTTTTTT
cdr3_aa: CASSFGGLDEKLFF